This is a list of T cell receptor beta chains from one sample in a study of blood T cell repertoires in COVID-19. TCRdb's copy holds only in-frame clones and misses some; the assay was immunoSEQ multiplex PCR. The sample consists of hundreds of thousands of clones, 80% to 90% of them appearing once. The sequencing sample was made of peripheral blood. Every receptor here comes from a woman in her sixties or seventies with COVID-19, enrolled during active disease. CDR3s include the opening cysteine and the closing phenylalanine or tryptophan. The D gene is left open where the match is weak.

v_call	d_call	j_call	cdr3_aa
TRBV19	-	TRBJ1-3	CASSRRREPGNTIYF
TRBV18	TRBD1	TRBJ1-6	CASSLTGGADSPLHF
TRBV5-4	TRBD1	TRBJ2-5	CASSLAGRGQETQYF
TRBV9	TRBD1	TRBJ1-2	CASSVGGTGARGYTF
TRBV6-5	-	TRBJ2-7	CASSPRIGQGYEQYF
TRBV11-2	-	TRBJ1-1	CASSLGRNPGRDTEAFF
TRBV18	-	TRBJ1-3	CASSPGQYSGNTIYF
TRBV4-2	TRBD1	TRBJ1-2	CASSRLGQGRNWMGRYGYTF
TRBV2	TRBD2	TRBJ2-1	CASSDGSGGANEQFF
TRBV9	-	TRBJ1-1	CASSRSENTEAFF
TRBV7-2	TRBD1	TRBJ1-6	CASSRTTGTGVPLHF
TRBV18	TRBD2	TRBJ2-7	CASSPVGGLADTYEQYF
TRBV5-5	TRBD1	TRBJ2-5	CASSLEQGARETQYF
TRBV27	-	TRBJ1-2	CASSFWGVDGYTF
TRBV9	TRBD2	TRBJ2-3	CASSLLGGRGSPDTQYF
TRBV6-2/TRBV6-3	-	TRBJ1-2	CASSYPEEEGNYGYTF
TRBV10-3	TRBD1	TRBJ1-4	CAIRSQATGPNEKLFF
TRBV30	-	TRBJ2-4	CAWSVGPKNIQYF
TRBV10-3	-	TRBJ1-3	CAISETGTRLDTIYF
TRBV7-9	-	TRBJ2-3	CASSLVGDAGPDTQYF
TRBV18	TRBD1	TRBJ1-4	CASSRQGVEEKLFF
TRBV7-9	TRBD1	TRBJ1-2	CASSSQGQGCTF
TRBV3-1/TRBV3-2	-	TRBJ1-6	CASSQLRPGDNSPLHF
TRBV6-5	-	TRBJ1-2	CASTPHGEYGYTF
TRBV11-2	-	TRBJ1-5	CASSLAVSYSNQPQHF
TRBV5-1	-	TRBJ1-1	CASSSLRTTIDTEAFF
TRBV6-2/TRBV6-3	-	TRBJ2-1	CASSPATKQFF
TRBV19	-	TRBJ1-6	CASSASTQAPLHF
TRBV27	TRBD2	TRBJ2-7	CASSKRGTSGSYEQYF
TRBV7-2	TRBD1	TRBJ1-1	CASSSRDRQERMNTEAFF
TRBV14	-	TRBJ2-7	CASSQDNRVYEQYF
TRBV3-1/TRBV3-2	-	TRBJ1-2	CASSQGQGQGYTF
TRBV7-3	TRBD2	TRBJ2-1	CASSLGGGTYNEQFF
TRBV2	-	TRBJ2-5	CASPETASYQETQYF
TRBV6-6	TRBD1	TRBJ1-5	CASSPGQGGSNQPQHF
TRBV9	-	TRBJ2-5	CASIGERGCIETQYF
TRBV2	-	TRBJ2-7	CASVPRAGVSSYEQYF
TRBV11-3	-	TRBJ2-1	CASSSAGSSYNEQFF
TRBV7-9	-	TRBJ1-4	CASSPNEKLFF
TRBV4-2	TRBD2	TRBJ2-3	CASSPSGTGGSTDTQYF
TRBV29-1	-	TRBJ2-1	CSALFTRNEQFF
TRBV4-1	-	TRBJ1-5	CASSQESGLGVPQHF
TRBV15	-	TRBJ1-2	CATTRSRGHYGYTF
TRBV6-5	TRBD1	TRBJ1-5	CASSRTGSSQPQHF
TRBV13	TRBD2	TRBJ2-3	CASSSHGLAGGSSSSTDTQYF
TRBV4-1	-	TRBJ1-2	CASSQDPTGVFYGYTF
TRBV30	TRBD1	TRBJ1-2	CAWSPGTGDGYTF
TRBV21-1	-	TRBJ1-2	CASSKAPGQGRYGYTF
TRBV7-3	-	TRBJ2-5	CASSLGGNQETQYF
TRBV11-2	TRBD2	TRBJ2-3	CASSIRGDFTDTQYF
TRBV7-3	-	TRBJ2-2	CASSPIGARRNTGELFF
TRBV10-2	TRBD2	TRBJ2-3	CASGRGLVPDTQYF
TRBV7-2	TRBD1	TRBJ1-5	CASSLVTGDNQPQHF
TRBV5-5	-	TRBJ2-3	CATSWRGGPDTQYF
TRBV7-9	TRBD1	TRBJ1-2	CASGTDRGGRNGYTF